A single sample gave rise to the 8 T cell receptor beta chains below, sequenced in a study of PD-L1 blockade in urothelial cancer. Sequenced by immunoSEQ multiplex PCR; TCRdb stores in-frame clones only, minus some. The sample yields more than 30,000 clones, around 89% seen once. Time point specified: peripheral blood 6 weeks after treatment start. The sample consisted of PBMCs, taken around atezolizumab (anti-PD-L1) treatment. The origin of the receptors is a man older than 75 with urothelial cancer.

The V and J genes are TRBV6-5 and TRBJ2-7; 10 bases are a match to TRBD1. The germline CDR1 and CDR2 sequences are MNHEY and SVGAGI. The V and J ends lost 2 bases and 11 bases, in that order; junction bases with no gene match: 6. The CDR3 runs to 13 residues. The CDR3 here is CASSYAPDRGKYF. The CDR3 DNA is TGTGCCAGCAGTTACGCCCCGGACAGGGGGAAGTACTTC.

The chain carries TRBV2 and TRBJ2-3; D perhaps matches TRBD2 (5 bases). The CDR3 totals 13 residues. Germline assignment: CDR1 SNHLY and CDR2 FYNNEI. Deletions cut 6 bases from V and 2 bases from J, with 9 bases between. CDR3 nucleotide sequence: TGTGCCAGCAGCTACGGACTCACAGATACGCAGTATTTT. Protein sequence: CASSYGLTDTQYF.

The chain links TRBV7-9 to TRBJ2-7, with TRBD2 matching over 11 bases. Losses at the gene ends were 8 bases for V and 7 bases for J; bases not matched to a gene: 10. The germline V gene has CDR1 SEHNR and CDR2 FQNEAQ (reference sequence). CDR3 length: 14 amino acids. The CDR3: CASGLAGGPGEQYF. For the CDR3, the DNA is TGTGCCAGCGGATTAGCGGGAGGGCCGGGGGAGCAGTACTTC.

CDR3 protein: CASSLSGGGGELFF. For the CDR3, the DNA is TGTGCCAGCAGCTTATCAGGGGGAGGCGGGGAGCTGTTTTTT. V is TRBV7-9 and J is TRBJ2-2, with TRBD1 as a possible D gene (7 bases). Germline V gene lookup returns CDR1 SEHNR and CDR2 FQNEAQ (reference sequence). CDR3 length: 14 amino acids. V shed 2 bases and J shed 7 bases, with 11 bases lying between them.

This chain connects TRBV28 to TRBJ2-4; possibly TRBD2 for D (5 bases). The germline gives CDR1 MDHEN, CDR2 SYDVKM. The CDR3 totals 13 residues. V lost 3 bases to trimming and J lost 8 bases, with 11 bases between them. The CDR3 region has the DNA TGTGCCAGCAGTTTTCCCCCGGGATACATTCAGTACTTC. Amino acids: CASSFPPGYIQYF. The full variable domain, rest sourced from reference TRBV28 and TRBJ2-4, is DVKVTQSSRYLVKRTGEKVFLECVQDMDHENMFWYRQDPGLGLRLIYFSYDVKMKEKGDIPEGYSVSREKKERFSLILESASTNQTSMYLCASSFPPGYIQYFGAGTRLSVL.

The chain recombines TRBV7-2 with TRBJ2-1; 10 bases fit TRBD2. This CDR3 spans 15 amino acids. The trim removed 5 bases at V and 9 bases at J, leaving 10 bases unmatched. Germline lookup yields CDR1 SGHTA and CDR2 FQGNSA. The CDR3 region is CASSPSSGSRGEQFF. The CDR3 DNA sequence: TGTGCCAGCAGCCCTTCTAGCGGGAGTCGCGGTGAGCAGTTCTTC.

The chain recombines TRBV19 with TRBJ2-7; 9 nucleotides align to TRBD1. There are 15 residues in the CDR3. V lost 3 bases and J lost 3; bases outside the gene matches: 6. In germline, CDR1 is LNHDA, CDR2 SQIVND (reference sequence). For the CDR3, the DNA is TGTGCCAGTAGTATGAACAGGGGGCGTAACTACGAGCAGTACTTC. It is translated as CASSMNRGRNYEQYF.

In its sample, this clone was seen once. The gene calls are TRBV7-8 and TRBJ1-2; D is possibly TRBD1 (6 bases). This CDR3 spans 16 amino acids. The germline CDR1 and CDR2 sequences are SGHVS and FQNEAQ. Trimming cost V 5 bases and J 0 bases, with 16 bases left between them. The CDR3 is CASSPAAQGSNYGYTF. CDR3 nucleotides: TGTGCCAGCAGCCCGGCTGCGCAGGGGTCTAACTATGGCTACACCTTC.